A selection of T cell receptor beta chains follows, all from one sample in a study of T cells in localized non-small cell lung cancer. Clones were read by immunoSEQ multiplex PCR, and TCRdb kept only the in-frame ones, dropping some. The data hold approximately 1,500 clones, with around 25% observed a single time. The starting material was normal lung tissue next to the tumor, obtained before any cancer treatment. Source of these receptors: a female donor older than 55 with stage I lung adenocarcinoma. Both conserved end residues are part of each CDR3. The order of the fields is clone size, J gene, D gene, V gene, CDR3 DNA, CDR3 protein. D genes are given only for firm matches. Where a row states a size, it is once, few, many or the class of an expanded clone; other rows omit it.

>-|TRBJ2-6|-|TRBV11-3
TGTGCCAGCCGGATCGGGGTCTCTGGGGCCAACGTCCTGACTTTC
CASRIGVSGANVLTF
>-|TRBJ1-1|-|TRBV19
TGTGCCAGTAGTATAAGATCGGAGAACACTGAAGCTTTCTTT
CASSIRSENTEAFF
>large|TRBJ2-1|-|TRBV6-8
TGTGCCAGCAGGGGGTACTACAATGAGCAGTTCTTC
CASRGYYNEQFF
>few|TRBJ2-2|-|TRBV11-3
TGTGCCAGCACCACTAGGTTGGGGACTTCGAACACCGGGGAGCTGTTTTTT
CASTTRLGTSNTGELFF
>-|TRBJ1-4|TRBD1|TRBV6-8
TGTGCCAGCAGTCGGGACAGGGAGAAGGCAAAACTGTTTTTT
CASSRDREKAKLFF
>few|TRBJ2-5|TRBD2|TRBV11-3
TGTGCCAGCAGCTTAGGAGCGGGAGAGCCGGGAACCCAGTACTTC
CASSLGAGEPGTQYF
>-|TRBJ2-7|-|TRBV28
TGTGCCAGCAGTTCAAAATCTAGCCGATACGAGCAGTACTTC
CASSSKSSRYEQYF
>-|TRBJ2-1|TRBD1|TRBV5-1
TGCGCCAGCAGCTTGGGACAGGGCTACAATGAGCAGTTCTTC
CASSLGQGYNEQFF
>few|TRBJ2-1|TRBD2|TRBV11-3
TGTGCCAGCAGCCCCACCCAACTAGCGGGGGTTTACAATGAGCAGTTCTTC
CASSPTQLAGVYNEQFF
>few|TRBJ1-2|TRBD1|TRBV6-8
TGTGCCAGCAGTTACCGGGGGGACAGGGATAACTATGGCTACACCTTC
CASSYRGDRDNYGYTF
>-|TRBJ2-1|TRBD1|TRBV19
TGTGCCAGTAGTCCCACCGGGACAGCCTACAATGAGCAGTTCTTC
CASSPTGTAYNEQFF
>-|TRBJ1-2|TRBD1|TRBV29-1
TGCAGCGCCCCGGGACAGATCTATGGCTACACCTTC
CSAPGQIYGYTF
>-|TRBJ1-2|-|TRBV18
TGTGCCAGCTCACCACCGAACGGGGCAGGGGGCTACACCTTC
CASSPPNGAGGYTF
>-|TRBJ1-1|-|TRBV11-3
TGTGCCAGCAGCTTAGGGATGGCCAGGGCGATCTCTGAAGCTTTCTTT
CASSLGMARAISEAFF
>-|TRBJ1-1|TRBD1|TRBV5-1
TGCGCCAGCAGCTTGGGCCCACAGGGGACGGGCACTGAAGCTTTCTTT
CASSLGPQGTGTEAFF
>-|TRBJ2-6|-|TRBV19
TGTGCCAGTAAGAGGGGGTTATCTGGGGCCAACGTCCTGACTTTC
CASKRGLSGANVLTF
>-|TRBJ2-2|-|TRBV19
TGTGCCAGTAGTTTGGGGCCCGGGGAGCTGTTTTTT
CASSLGPGELFF
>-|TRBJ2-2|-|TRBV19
TGTGCCAGTACCCCACTTTGGACCGGGGAGCTGTTTTTT
CASTPLWTGELFF
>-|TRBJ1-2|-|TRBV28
TGTGCCAGCACCGAATTGGGAGGCAGGGTGAATGGCTACACCTTC
CASTELGGRVNGYTF
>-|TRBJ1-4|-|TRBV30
TGTGCCTGGAGTCTTGGGGCAGGGGAGGAAAAACTGTTTTTT
CAWSLGAGEEKLFF
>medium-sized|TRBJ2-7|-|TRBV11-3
TGTGCCAGCAGCGCCTTGAGGCGGGGCGCCTACGAGCAGTACTTC
CASSALRRGAYEQYF
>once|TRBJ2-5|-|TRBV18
TGTGCCAGCTCACAGTCTGCTCGGGAGACCCAGTACTTC
CASSQSARETQYF
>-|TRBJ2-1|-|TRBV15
TGTGCCACCAGCAGAGGTACTTATAACAATGAGCAGTTCTTC
CATSRGTYNNEQFF
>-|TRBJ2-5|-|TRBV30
TGTGCCTGGAGTCTAAGAAGGGAGACCCAGTACTTC
CAWSLRRETQYF
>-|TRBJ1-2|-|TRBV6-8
TGTGCCAGCAGTGAGTCGGCAGATGACTATGGCTACACCTTC
CASSESADDYGYTF
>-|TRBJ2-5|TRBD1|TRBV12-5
TGTGCCAGCATCGGACAGGGTGAGGAGACCCAGTACTTC
CASIGQGEETQYF